One sample yielded the 23 T cell receptor beta chains listed below, sequenced in a study of response to subunit inactivated influenza vaccine. Using its own MiXCR run on the RT-PCR reads, TCRdb lists one record per CDR3 protein. The sample gives approximately 520,000 distinct CDR3 sequences, roughly 23% of which show up once; under 2.5% is in the top ten. The sample here was CD4+ T cells sorted from PBMCs, taken about 5 days after vaccination. The source is a man over 45 who received an inactivated influenza vaccine.

The gene calls are TRBV5-1 and TRBJ2-2; 9 positions agree with TRBD1. The CDR3 extends over 15 amino acids. Trimming removed 9 bases from V and 3 bases from J; junction bases left unmatched: 9. CDR1 and CDR2 (germline): SGHRS, YFSETQ. CDR3 in amino acids: CATLPGTGYTGELFF. The CDR3 DNA reads as TGCGCCACCCTACCCGGGACAGGGTACACCGGGGAGCTGTTTTTT. Supplemented by reference TRBV5-1 and TRBJ2-2, the full variable domain reads KAGVTQTPRYLIKTRGQQVTLSCSPISGHRSVSWYQQTPGQGLQFLFEYFSETQRNKGNFPGRFSGRQFSNSRSEMNVSTLELGDSALYLCATLPGTGYTGELFFGEGSRLTVL.

V usage is TRBV20-1 and J usage is TRBJ1-5; TRBD1 agrees at 12 bases. The trim removed 6 bases at V and 6 bases at J, leaving 6 bases unmatched. The length of the CDR3 is 14 residues. Germline CDR1 is DFQATT and CDR2 is SNEGSKA (reference sequence). CDR3 sequence reads: CSARGQGASQPQHF. For the CDR3, the DNA is TGCAGTGCGAGGGGACAGGGGGCTTCTCAGCCCCAGCATTTT.

The chain joins TRBV5-5 to TRBJ2-7; D is tentatively TRBD1 or TRBD2 (5 bases each). V was pared by 0 bases and J by 1 base, with 8 bases between. The CDR3 has 14 amino acids. The V gene's germline CDR1 is SGHKS and CDR2 YYEKEE (reference sequence). CDR3 sequence (DNA): TGTGCCAGCAGCTTGGCCTGGGGGTCCTACGAGCAGTACTTC. It codes for CASSLAWGSYEQYF.

Only a few counts were recorded for this clonotype. The chain uses TRBV10-3 and TRBJ2-6; TRBD2 might be the D (6 bases). The V gene lost 3 bases and the J gene lost 0 bases, with 12 bases spanning the gap. The germline gives CDR1 ENHRY, CDR2 SYGVKD. The CDR3 has 17 residues. Here the CDR3 reads CAISEGAGTSGANVLTF. The DNA of the CDR3 is TGTGCCATCAGTGAAGGCGCGGGAACCTCTGGGGCCAACGTCCTGACTTTC.

Only a few counts were recorded for this clonotype. The V call is TRBV20-1, the J call TRBJ2-5; TRBD1 aligns across 8 bases. Trimming at V came to 7 bases and at J to 1 base, leaving 5 bases not matched to a gene. The germline CDR1 and CDR2 sequences are DFQATT and SNEGSKA (reference sequence). CDR3 length equals 13 residues. CDR3 residues: CSVNRGSQETQYF. CDR3 DNA: TGCAGTGTCAACAGGGGGAGCCAAGAGACCCAGTACTTC.

The chain couples TRBV7-8 to TRBJ2-3, with D perhaps TRBD1 (5 bases). The length of the CDR3 is 16 residues. The V and J ends lost 5 bases and 0 bases respectively, with 15 bases between them. In germline, CDR1 is SGHVS, CDR2 FQNEAQ. CDR3 protein: CASSQQWKGSTDTQYF. Here the CDR3 DNA reads TGTGCCAGCAGCCAACAATGGAAGGGGAGCACAGATACGCAGTATTTT.

V gene TRBV6-1 combines with J gene TRBJ2-3; no reliable D call. The CDR3 covers 15 residues. Trimming removed 6 bases from V and 0 bases from J, with 13 bases in between. Per the germline V gene, CDR1 is MNHNS and CDR2 is SASEGT. CDR3 residues: CASSLTFSSTDTQYF. For the CDR3, the DNA is TGTGCCAGCAGCCTAACCTTCTCTAGCACAGATACGCAGTATTTT.

A few counts support this clonotype. This chain uses TRBV18 with TRBJ2-1; TRBD2 matches at 14 bases. Germline lookup yields CDR1 KGHSH and CDR2 LQKENI. V dropped 2 bases and J dropped 9; count of bases not matched to a gene: 9. This CDR3 region has 17 residues. As DNA, the CDR3 is TGTGCCAGCTCACCAGGGGGACTAGCGGGAGTGTTGGTTGAGCAGTTCTTC. The encoded protein is CASSPGGLAGVLVEQFF.

This chain connects TRBV5-1 to TRBJ1-1; D gene ambiguous. The CDR3 spans 14 residues. Looked up from germline, CDR1 is SGHRS and CDR2 is YFSETQ. V was shortened by 1 base and J by 2 bases, with 9 bases between the two germline ends. The CDR3 here is CASSLRTVNTEAFF. For the CDR3, the DNA is TGCGCCAGCAGCTTGAGGACGGTAAACACTGAAGCTTTCTTT.

This clonotype was seen only a few times. This chain joins TRBV29-1 and TRBJ2-7; 8 positions match TRBD2. Germline CDR1 is SQVTM and CDR2 is ANQGSEA. Germline trimming cut 6 bases from V and 3 bases from J; bases unmatched to any gene: 7. CDR3 length: 13 amino acids. CDR3 nucleotides: TGCAGCGTCTTGATCAGCGGGAGCTACGAGCAGTACTTC. It translates to CSVLISGSYEQYF.

This clonotype was counted a few times. The V and J genes are TRBV15 and TRBJ2-1; 8 bases line up with TRBD2. The germline CDR1 and CDR2 sequences are LNHNV and YYDKDF (reference sequence). This CDR3 has 16 residues. The V segment lost 1 base and the J segment 0 bases; nucleotides outside the gene matches: 2. CDR3 DNA: TGTGCCACCAGCAGAGTCGGGACTAGCTCCTACAATGAGCAGTTCTTC. Amino acid sequence: CATSRVGTSSYNEQFF.

V gene TRBV6-2 or TRBV6-3 combines with J gene TRBJ1-1; 10 bases fit TRBD1. The V gene end was trimmed by 1 base and the J gene end by 8 bases; junction bases not matched to a gene: 22. Looked up from germline, CDR1 is MNHEY and CDR2 is SVGEGT. The CDR3 extends over 20 amino acids. The CDR3 here is CASSYLVGVLTGGPTTEAFF. The CDR3 DNA follows: TGTGCCAGCAGTTACTTAGTTGGCGTTTTGACAGGGGGCCCTACCACAGAAGCTTTCTTT.

This clonotype was observed a handful of times. The rearrangement joins TRBV20-1 to TRBJ2-7; 13 nucleotides agree with TRBD2. This CDR3 contains 14 residues. V gave up 3 bases and J gave up 6 bases; unmatched junction bases: 5. Looked up from germline, CDR1 is DFQATT and CDR2 is SNEGSKA (reference sequence). Written as DNA, the CDR3 is TGCAGTGCTAGGCCGGGACTAGCGGGATCCGAGCAGTACTTC. Translated, it gives CSARPGLAGSEQYF.

The rearrangement uses TRBV5-1 and TRBJ2-5; TRBD2 is a possible D gene (6 bases). This CDR3 region has 14 residues. Germline V gene sequence: CDR1 SGHRS, CDR2 YFSETQ. V lost 9 bases to trimming and J lost 2 bases, with 17 bases between them. The CDR3 coding sequence is TGCGCCACCAGACAGCATAGCGGACAAGAGACCCAGTACTTC. This sequence encodes CATRQHSGQETQYF.

This chain uses TRBV13 with TRBJ2-7, with 7 bases that match TRBD1. V was pared by 5 bases and J by 5 bases, with 6 bases of the junction left unmatched. This CDR3 has 13 residues. CDR1 and CDR2 from the germline V gene are PRHDT and FYEKMQ (reference sequence). CDR3 nucleotides: TGTGCCAGCAGCATGAAGACAGGGCACGAGCAGTACTTC. It is translated as CASSMKTGHEQYF.

This clonotype is a singleton in its sample. This sequence joins TRBV12-3 or TRBV12-4 and TRBJ1-4; 9 bases match TRBD1. The CDR3 loop spans 14 amino acids. V gave up 9 bases and J gave up 8 bases; unmatched junction bases: 10. CDR3 nucleotide sequence: TGTGCCAGAAGTCCGGGACAGGGCTGGGAAAAACTGTTTTTT. Protein product: CARSPGQGWEKLFF.

The chain couples TRBV11-2 to TRBJ2-6; no firm D call. The CDR3 contains 18 residues. Between the trimmed V and J ends, which lost 1 base and 0 bases, there was a span of 13 bases. Looked up from germline, CDR1 is SGHAT and CDR2 is FQNNGV. CDR3 residues: CASSLGARPSSGANVLTF. The CDR3 nucleotides read TGTGCCAGCAGCTTAGGGGCTAGACCCTCCTCTGGGGCCAACGTCCTGACTTTC.

The chain combines TRBV9 with TRBJ2-7; the D gene is possibly TRBD2 (5 bases). The CDR3 totals 14 residues. Trimming left V 0 bases short and J 2 bases short, with 9 bases between. Per germline, CDR1 SGDLS and CDR2 YYNGEE. The CDR3 protein is CASSVDYGAYEQYF. For the CDR3, the DNA is TGTGCCAGCAGCGTAGACTACGGGGCCTACGAGCAGTACTTC.

This clonotype has more than one count but fewer than ten. The J gene is TRBJ1-1, the V gene TRBV12-3 or TRBV12-4; no firm D call. The CDR3 is 13 residues long. V lost 2 bases and J lost 0, with 4 bases in between. CDR3 region: CASSLTMNTEAFF. CDR3 DNA: TGTGCCAGCAGTTTAACGATGAACACTGAAGCTTTCTTT.

This chain links TRBV5-1 with TRBJ2-7; the D is unclear. Germline-derived CDR1 and CDR2 are SGHRS and YFSETQ. The V gene lost 3 bases and the J gene lost 2 bases, with 12 bases spanning the gap. CDR3 length equals 14 residues. The CDR3 nucleotides read TGCGCCAGCAGCTCCCTACCGGGCCCCTACGAGCAGTACTTC. Amino acid sequence: CASSSLPGPYEQYF.

The gene calls are TRBV20-1 and TRBJ2-1; no clear D gene. Germline V gene lookup returns CDR1 DFQATT and CDR2 SNEGSKA (reference sequence). V lost 3 bases and J lost 4, with 16 bases in between. The CDR3 has 15 residues. The CDR3 DNA sequence: TGCAGTGCTAGTTCCGGACGGAAAACATACAATGAGCAGTTCTTC. Residues: CSASSGRKTYNEQFF.

This clonotype was seen only a few times. CDR3 DNA sequence: TGTGCCAGCAGTTTTGACACTCAGCCCCAGCATTTT. This translates into CASSFDTQPQHF. This sequence joins TRBV12-3 or TRBV12-4 and TRBJ1-5; D remains unclear. This CDR3 has 12 residues. The V gene lost 3 bases and the J gene lost 6 bases, with 6 bases spanning the gap.

CDR3 amino acids: CASREGQGPYYEQYF. DNA of the CDR3: TGTGCCAGCAGAGAGGGACAGGGACCGTACTACGAGCAGTACTTC. This chain uses TRBV6-1 with TRBJ2-7; TRBD1 agrees at 9 bases. This CDR3 spans 15 amino acids. The V and J ends lost 6 bases and 3 bases, in that order; junction bases with no gene match: 9. Germline CDR1 and CDR2: MNHNS and SASEGT.